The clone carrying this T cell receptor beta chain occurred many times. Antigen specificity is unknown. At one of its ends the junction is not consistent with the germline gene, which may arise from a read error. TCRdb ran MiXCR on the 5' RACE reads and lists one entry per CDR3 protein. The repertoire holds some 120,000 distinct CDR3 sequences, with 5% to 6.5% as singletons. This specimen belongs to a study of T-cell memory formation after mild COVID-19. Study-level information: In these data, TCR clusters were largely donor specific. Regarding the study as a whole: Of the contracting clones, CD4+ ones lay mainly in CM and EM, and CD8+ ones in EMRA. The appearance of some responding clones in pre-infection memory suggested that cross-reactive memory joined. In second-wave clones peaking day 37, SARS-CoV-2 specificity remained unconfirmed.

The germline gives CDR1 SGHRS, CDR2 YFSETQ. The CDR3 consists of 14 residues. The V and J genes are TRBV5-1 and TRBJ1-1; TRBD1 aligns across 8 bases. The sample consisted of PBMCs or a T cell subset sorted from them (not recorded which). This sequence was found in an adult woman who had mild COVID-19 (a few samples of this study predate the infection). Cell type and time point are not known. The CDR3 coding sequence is TGTGCCAGCAGTTTACAGGGGGGTAACACTGAAGCTTTCTTT. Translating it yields CASSLQGGNTEAFF.